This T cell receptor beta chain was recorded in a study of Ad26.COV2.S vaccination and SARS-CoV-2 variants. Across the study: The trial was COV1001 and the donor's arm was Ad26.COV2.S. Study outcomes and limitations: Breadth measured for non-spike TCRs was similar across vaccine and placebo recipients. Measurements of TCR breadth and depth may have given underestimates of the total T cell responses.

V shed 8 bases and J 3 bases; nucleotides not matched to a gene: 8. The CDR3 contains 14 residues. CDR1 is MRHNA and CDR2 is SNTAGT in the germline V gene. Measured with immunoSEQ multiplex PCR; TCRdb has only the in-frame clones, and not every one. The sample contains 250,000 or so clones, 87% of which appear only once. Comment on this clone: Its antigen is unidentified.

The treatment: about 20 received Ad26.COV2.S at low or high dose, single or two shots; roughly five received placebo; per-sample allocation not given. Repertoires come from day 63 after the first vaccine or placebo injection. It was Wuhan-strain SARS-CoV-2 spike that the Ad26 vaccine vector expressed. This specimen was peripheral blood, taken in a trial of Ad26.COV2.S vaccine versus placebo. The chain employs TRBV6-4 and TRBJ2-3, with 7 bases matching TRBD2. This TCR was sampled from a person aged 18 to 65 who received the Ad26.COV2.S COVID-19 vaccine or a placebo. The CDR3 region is CASEGEGLTDTQYF. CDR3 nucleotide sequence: TGTGCCAGCGAAGGGGAGGGTCTGACAGATACGCAGTATTTT.